One and the same sample provided the 3 T cell receptor beta chains below, sequenced in a study of response to subunit inactivated influenza vaccine (dated by TCRdb to between 2017 and 2018). Receptor libraries were prepared by RT-PCR. Sequencing used an Illumina HiSeq 2500. TCRdb reprocessing: public reads trimmed at Q25 with fastp, clones called with MiXCR, in-frame beta chains kept. One record per CDR3 amino acid sequence lists the most common genes and DNA. This sample gives 500,000 to 700,000 distinct CDR3 sequences in total; under 30% of them show up just once. Clones ranked in the top ten supply about 2.8% of the sample. In addition, the sample was reused for a study of T cells expressing NK-cell markers. The second source states: The TCR beta cDNA libraries were made using 5'RACE template switching, a step that added both a universal primer site and unique molecular identifiers.

Sample: CD4+ T cells sorted from PBMCs, taken 11 to 12 days after vaccination. The source of these receptors is a man aged 50-60 years who received an inactivated influenza vaccine. Donor details come from another sample of the same person, matched by shared clones.

The genes are TRBV6-2 or TRBV6-3 and TRBJ2-7; D is tentatively TRBD1 or TRBD2 (5 bases each). The CDR3 extends over 16 amino acids. The V gene lost 0 bases and the J gene lost 3 bases, with 15 bases spanning the gap. Germline V gene sequence: CDR1 MNHEY, CDR2 SVGEGT. The CDR3 DNA is TGTGCCAGCAGTTACTCGATGTGGAGAGGGGACTACGAGCAGTACTTC. Its protein product is CASSYSMWRGDYEQYF.

This clonotype came up a few times. The V gene is TRBV4-3, the J gene TRBJ1-4; D ambiguous. This CDR3 has 15 residues. The V and J ends lost 1 base and 7 bases respectively, with 13 bases between them. Germline assignment: CDR1 LGHNA and CDR2 YSLEER. The CDR3 reads CASSQVPGSTEKLFF. CDR3 nucleotides: TGCGCCAGCAGCCAAGTACCGGGGTCTACTGAAAAACTGTTTTTT.

This clonotype appeared a few times. This CDR3 reads CAISGGRETQYF. For the CDR3, the DNA is TGTGCCATCAGTGGGGGGCGGGAGACCCAGTACTTC. The chain combines TRBV10-3 with TRBJ2-5, with D possibly matching TRBD1 (6 bases). With 4 bases removed from V and 5 bases from J, the gap between germline ends came to 8 bases. The CDR3 spans 12 residues. Germline lookup yields CDR1 ENHRY and CDR2 SYGVKD.